This T cell receptor (beta chain) was identified during a study of T cell repertoires in cytomegalovirus infection. Study overall: From public TCR beta signatures came an indication of both CMV infection and matching HLA type. Broader study findings: The response measured ex vivo was dominated by TCR beta clonotypes (HLA-C-restricted and CMV-specific). CMV carriers having the relevant HLA were flagged by cumulative public TCR beta family frequency.

A single record per CDR3 protein comes from TCRdb applying MiXCR to the reads. This repertoire shows over 250,000 distinct CDR3 sequences, roughly 24% found once; its top ten account for around 14%. This clonotype was detected only a few times. The antigen is undetermined. Germline lookup yields CDR1 SGHTA and CDR2 FQGNSA. The CDR3 totals 13 residues. V was shortened by 6 bases and J by 7 bases, with 16 bases between the two germline ends. The chain recombines TRBV7-2 with TRBJ2-7, with D perhaps matching TRBD1 (5 bases). This TCR was recovered from a human donor in good health (CMV status not recorded). Some clones in this sample may be carry-over from other donors' samples. What was sequenced was PBMCs. CDR3 amino acids: CASSVNRGLEQYF. CDR3 coding DNA: TGTGCCAGCAGTGTAAATAGGGGCCTGGAGCAGTACTTC.